The next 5 T cell receptor beta chains were all read from a single sample in a study of T cell responses to AZD1222 COVID-19 vaccine. Clones were read by immunoSEQ multiplex PCR, and TCRdb kept only the in-frame ones, dropping some. This table has 100,000 to 150,000 clones, about 86% appearing once. The source was peripheral blood, collected on day 0 of AZD1222 vaccination. The origin of the receptors is an adult in good health.

The chain is built from TRBV11-3 and TRBJ2-1; TRBD1 or TRBD2 may be the D gene (5 bases each). The CDR3 consists of 16 residues. V shed 0 bases and J shed 1 base, with 10 bases lying between them. Germline CDR1 reads SGHNT; CDR2 reads YENEEA. CDR3 in DNA: TGTGCCAGCAGCTTAGATGGGGACGGGTCCTACAATGAGCAGTTCTTC. It encodes CASSLDGDGSYNEQFF.

The chain couples TRBV28 to TRBJ1-6, with D unresolved. The V end lost 8 bases, the J end lost 14 bases, and 16 bases lay between the germline ends. The CDR3 covers 12 residues. Germline CDR1 reads MDHEN; CDR2 reads SYDVKM. The chain's CDR3 is CASQRVPRALHF. In nucleotides, the CDR3 is TGTGCCAGCCAACGAGTGCCTCGGGCCCTCCACTTT.

This clone was seen a handful of times. The genes are TRBV6-5 and TRBJ1-1; D call uncertain. V was cut by 2 bases and J by 4 bases, with 8 bases left in between. The V gene's germline CDR1 is MNHEY and CDR2 SVGAGI. CDR3 size: 13 residues. The CDR3 region is CASSYDDGTEAFF. DNA for the CDR3: TGTGCCAGCAGTTACGACGACGGCACTGAAGCTTTCTTT.

CDR3 coding DNA: TGTGCCAGCAGCCGCGTAGGGGCGAACACCGGGGAGCTGTTTTTT. It yields the protein CASSRVGANTGELFF. The chain combines TRBV9 with TRBJ2-2; D may be TRBD1 (5 bases). Germline CDR1 SGDLS, CDR2 YYNGEE. The CDR3 spans 15 residues. Trimming pared 4 bases from V and 0 bases from J, leaving 10 bases between. Variable domain in full (rest from reference TRBV9 and TRBJ2-2): DSGVTQTPKHLITATGQRVTLRCSPRSGDLSVYWYQQSLDQGLQFLIQYYNGEERAKGNILERFSAQQFPDLHSELNLSSLELGDSALYFCASSRVGANTGELFFGEGSRLTVL.

The V call is TRBV7-8, the J call TRBJ1-1, with D perhaps matching TRBD1 (5 bases). V was trimmed by 2 bases and J by 1 base, leaving 17 bases between them. CDR1 and CDR2 (germline): SGHVS, FQNEAQ. The CDR3 contains 17 residues. The CDR3 sequence is CASSLPGTRDPNTEAFF. DNA of the CDR3: TGTGCCAGCAGCTTACCAGGAACACGGGACCCGAACACTGAAGCTTTCTTT. Full variable domain (missing parts from reference TRBV7-8 and TRBJ1-1): GAGVSQSPRYKVAKRGQDVALRCDPISGHVSLFWYQQALGQGPEFLTYFQNEAQLDKSGLPSDRFFAERPEGSVSTLKIQRTQQEDSAVYLCASSLPGTRDPNTEAFFGQGTRLTVV.